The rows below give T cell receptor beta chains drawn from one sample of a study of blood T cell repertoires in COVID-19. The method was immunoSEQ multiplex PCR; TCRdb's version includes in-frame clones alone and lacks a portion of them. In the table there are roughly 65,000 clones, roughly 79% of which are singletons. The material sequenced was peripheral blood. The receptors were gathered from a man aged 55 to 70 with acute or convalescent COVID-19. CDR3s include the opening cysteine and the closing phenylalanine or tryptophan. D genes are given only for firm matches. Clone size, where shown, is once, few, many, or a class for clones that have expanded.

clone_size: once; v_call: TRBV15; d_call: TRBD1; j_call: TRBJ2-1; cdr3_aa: CATSRDRDRDYNEQFF; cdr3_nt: TGTGCCACCAGCAGAGACCGGGACAGGGACTACAATGAGCAGTTCTTC
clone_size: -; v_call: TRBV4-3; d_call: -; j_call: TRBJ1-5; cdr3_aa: CASSQDIRDSNQPQHF; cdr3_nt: TGCGCCAGCAGCCAAGATATCAGGGACTCCAATCAGCCCCAGCATTTT
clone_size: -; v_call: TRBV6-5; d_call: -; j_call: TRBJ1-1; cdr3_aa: CASRSQGTGTEAFF; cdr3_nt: TGTGCCAGCAGGTCACAGGGTACGGGGACTGAAGCTTTCTTT
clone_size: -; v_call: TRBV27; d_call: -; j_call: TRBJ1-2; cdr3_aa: CASSLSRDSYGYTF; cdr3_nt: TGTGCCAGCAGTTTATCACGGGATAGCTATGGCTACACCTTC
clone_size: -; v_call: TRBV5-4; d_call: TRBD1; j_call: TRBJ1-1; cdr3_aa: CASSQRQGGNTEAFF; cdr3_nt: TGTGCCAGCAGCCAACGACAGGGTGGGAACACTGAAGCTTTCTTT
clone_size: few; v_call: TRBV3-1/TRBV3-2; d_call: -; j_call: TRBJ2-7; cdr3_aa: CASSPRLSGAEQYF; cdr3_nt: TGTGCCAGCAGCCCCCGCTTGTCAGGGGCCGAGCAGTACTTC
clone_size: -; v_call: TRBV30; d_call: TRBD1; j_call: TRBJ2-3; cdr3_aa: CAWGQGASSRDTQYF; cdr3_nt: TGTGCCTGGGGACAGGGGGCGAGTAGCCGAGATACGCAGTATTTT
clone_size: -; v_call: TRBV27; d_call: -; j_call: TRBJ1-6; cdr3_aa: CASRSLMVGSSYNSPLHF; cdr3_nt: TGTGCCAGCAGGTCCCTGATGGTAGGGAGCTCCTATAATTCACCCCTCCACTTT
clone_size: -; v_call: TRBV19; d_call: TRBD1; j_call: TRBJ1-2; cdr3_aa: CASSTQTGQGVYGYTF; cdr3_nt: TGTGCCAGTAGTACCCAAACCGGACAGGGGGTTTATGGCTACACCTTC
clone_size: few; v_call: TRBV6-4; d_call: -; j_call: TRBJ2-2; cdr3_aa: CASQLASGTGELFF; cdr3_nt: TGTGCCAGCCAGCTAGCGTCGGGCACCGGGGAGCTGTTTTTT
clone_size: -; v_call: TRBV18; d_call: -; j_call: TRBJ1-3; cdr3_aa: CASSQSSGNTIYF; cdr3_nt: TGTGCCAGCTCACAGAGCTCTGGAAACACCATATATTTT
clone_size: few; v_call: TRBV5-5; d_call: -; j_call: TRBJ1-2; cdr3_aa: CASSLVGVANYGYTF; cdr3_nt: TGTGCCAGCAGCTTGGTTGGTGTAGCTAACTATGGCTACACCTTC
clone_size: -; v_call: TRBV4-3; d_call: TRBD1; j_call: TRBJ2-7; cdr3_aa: CASSQVWTGGSYEQYF; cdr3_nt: TGCGCCAGCAGCCAAGTCTGGACAGGGGGATCCTACGAGCAGTACTTC
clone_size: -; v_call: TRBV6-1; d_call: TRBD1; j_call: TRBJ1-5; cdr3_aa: CASSGKNRGGGNQPQHF; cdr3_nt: TGTGCCAGCAGTGGCAAAAACAGGGGAGGCGGCAATCAGCCCCAGCATTTT
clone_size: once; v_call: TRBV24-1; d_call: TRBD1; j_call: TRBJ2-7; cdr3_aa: CATSDSTGVSYEQYF; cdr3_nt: TGTGCCACCAGTGATTCGACAGGGGTGAGCTACGAGCAGTACTTC
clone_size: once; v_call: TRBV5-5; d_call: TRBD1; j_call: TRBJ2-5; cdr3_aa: CASSSKQGAGETQYF; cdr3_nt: TGTGCCAGCAGCTCGAAACAGGGGGCTGGTGAGACCCAGTACTTC
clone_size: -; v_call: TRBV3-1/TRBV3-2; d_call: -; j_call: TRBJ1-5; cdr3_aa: CASSQGSQVSNQPQHF; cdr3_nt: TGTGCCAGCAGCCAAGGTTCCCAGGTGAGCAATCAGCCCCAGCATTTT
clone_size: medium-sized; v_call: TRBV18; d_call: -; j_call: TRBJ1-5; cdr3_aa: CASSRDSSNQPQHF; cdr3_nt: TGTGCCAGCTCAAGAGACAGTAGCAATCAGCCCCAGCATTTT
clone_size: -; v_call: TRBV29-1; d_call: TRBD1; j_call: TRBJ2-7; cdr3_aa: CSATDRASTEQYF; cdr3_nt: TGCAGCGCAACGGACAGGGCATCCACCGAGCAGTACTTC
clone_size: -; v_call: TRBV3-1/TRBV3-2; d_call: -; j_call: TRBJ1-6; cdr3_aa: CASSHLSPGGNSPLHF; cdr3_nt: TGTGCCAGCAGCCATCTAAGCCCCGGGGGTAATTCACCCCTCCACTTT
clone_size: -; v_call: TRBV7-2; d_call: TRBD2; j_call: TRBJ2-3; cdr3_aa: CASSFSGGANTDTQYF; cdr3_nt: TGTGCCAGCAGTTTTAGCGGGGGGGCCAACACAGATACGCAGTATTTT
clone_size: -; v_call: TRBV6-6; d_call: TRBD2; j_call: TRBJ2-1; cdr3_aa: CASRQTSGGGNEQFF; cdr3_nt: TGTGCCAGCAGGCAGACTAGCGGGGGAGGCAATGAGCAGTTCTTC
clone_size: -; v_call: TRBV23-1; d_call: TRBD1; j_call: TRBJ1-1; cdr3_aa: CASSQYGTGNTEAFF; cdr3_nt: TGCGCCAGCAGTCAGTACGGGACAGGGAACACTGAAGCTTTCTTT
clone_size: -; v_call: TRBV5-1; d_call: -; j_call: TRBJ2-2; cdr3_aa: CASSLALDGDTGELFF; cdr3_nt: TGCGCCAGCAGCTTGGCCCTCGACGGAGACACCGGGGAGCTGTTTTTT